One sample yielded the 24 T cell receptor beta chains listed below, sequenced in a study of blood T cell repertoires in COVID-19. Some clones are missing from TCRdb's copy, which holds only in-frame ones; the method was immunoSEQ multiplex PCR. The profile shows tens of thousands of clones, over 65% of them singletons. The material sequenced was peripheral blood. The receptors derive from a woman in her fifties or sixties with acute or convalescent COVID-19.

This clone showed up just a few times. This chain uses TRBV27 with TRBJ2-7, with 7 bases fitting TRBD1. V shed 6 bases and J 3 bases; nucleotides not matched to a gene: 11. CDR1 MNHEY and CDR2 SMNVEV come from the germline V gene (reference sequence). The CDR3 runs 15 residues. The CDR3 spells CASRPTGFFVYEQYF. DNA for the CDR3: TGTGCCAGCAGGCCGACAGGGTTTTTCGTCTACGAGCAGTACTTC.

The chain has TRBV7-2 and TRBJ1-2; 7 positions match TRBD1. The CDR3 loop spans 14 amino acids. Germline CDR1 SGHTA, CDR2 FQGNSA. After removal of 4 bases from V and 6 bases from J, the junction contained 8 bases not matched to a gene. CDR3 region: CASSSRQGTDGYTF. The DNA of the CDR3 is TGTGCCAGCAGCTCGCGACAGGGAACGGATGGCTACACCTTC.

Points on this clone: The same CDR3 arises from other DNA sequences in this sample as well. The J gene is TRBJ1-2, the V gene TRBV6-5; 10 bases agree with TRBD1. CDR3 length: 14 residues. The junction had 6 bases not matched to a gene; V was cut back by 3 bases and J by 8 bases. Germline V gene sequence: CDR1 MNHEY, CDR2 SVGAGI. CDR3 in DNA: TGTGCCAGCAGTTATACGGGACAGGGGACCGGCTACACCTTC. Protein sequence: CASSYTGQGTGYTF.

V usage is TRBV19 and J usage is TRBJ1-2; D gene uncertain. This CDR3 spans 13 amino acids. V lost 6 bases and J 4 bases, leaving 12 bases between the germline ends. CDR1 and CDR2 from the germline V gene are LNHDA and SQIVND (reference sequence). This chain's CDR3 is CASSRGIGYGYTF. The CDR3 DNA reads as TGTGCCAGTAGCCGAGGAATCGGCTATGGCTACACCTTC.

V is TRBV28 and J is TRBJ1-5, with D hard to call. This CDR3 contains 12 residues. The germline V gene has CDR1 MDHEN and CDR2 SYDVKM. V shed 5 bases and J shed 7 bases, with 9 bases lying between them. The CDR3 nucleotides read TGTGCCAGCAGTCTACCCCGACAGCCCCAGCATTTT. This translates into CASSLPRQPQHF.

The table lists this clone with a few counts. This rearrangement joins TRBV7-6 to TRBJ2-3, with 9 bases identical to TRBD1. Germline values: CDR1 SGHVS, CDR2 FNYEAQ. The V segment lost 8 bases and the J segment 3 bases; nucleotides outside the gene matches: 3. CDR3 size: 13 residues. The CDR3 protein is CASGGTGTDTQYF. DNA of the CDR3: TGTGCCAGCGGGGGGACAGGGACAGATACGCAGTATTTT.

This sequence joins TRBV18 and TRBJ2-3; the D gene is possibly TRBD2 (7 bases). CDR1 KGHSH and CDR2 LQKENI come from the germline V gene. CDR3 length: 15 residues. Trimming took 6 bases from V and 2 from J, leaving 15 bases between them. The CDR3 sequence is CASSSRGGDTDTQYF. In DNA form, the CDR3 reads TGTGCCAGCTCCAGTAGAGGGGGGGACACAGATACGCAGTATTTT.

The V and J genes are TRBV3-1 (or the pseudogene TRBV3-2) and TRBJ2-2; the D gene is possibly TRBD2 (6 bases). V was trimmed by 6 bases and J by 4 bases, leaving 18 bases between them. The length of the CDR3 is 16 residues. Germline lookup yields CDR1 LGHDT and CDR2 YNNKEL (reference sequence). CDR3 sequence: CASRNRDSGATGELFF. DNA for the CDR3: TGTGCCAGCAGGAACCGGGACTCAGGAGCCACCGGGGAGCTGTTTTTT.

This clone was seen only once. The CDR3 reads CASSYDPTGGSPLHF. CDR3 nucleotide sequence: TGTGCCAGCAGTTACGACCCGACAGGAGGTTCACCCCTCCACTTT. The chain employs TRBV6-5 and TRBJ1-6, with D perhaps matching TRBD1 (6 bases). The CDR3 length is 15 residues. Germline CDR1 reads MNHEY; CDR2 reads SVGAGI. V was pared by 2 bases and J by 9 bases, with 14 bases between.

This clone was seen a single time. The chain employs TRBV5-6 and TRBJ1-4; TRBD1 is a possible D gene (6 bases). The germline CDR1 and CDR2 sequences are SGHDT and YYEEEE. V was trimmed by 2 bases and J by 0 bases, leaving 8 bases between them. The CDR3 totals 15 residues. The CDR3 spells CASSFTGPTNEKLFF. The CDR3 DNA reads as TGTGCCAGCAGCTTTACAGGGCCAACTAATGAAAAACTGTTTTTT.

CDR3 sequence (DNA): TGTGCCAGCAGGGACAGGGATTTCAATCAGCCCCAGCATTTT. This translates into CASRDRDFNQPQHF. The chain joins TRBV2 to TRBJ1-5; the match to TRBD1 covers 8 bases. The CDR3 runs to 14 residues. Germline loops: CDR1 SNHLY, CDR2 FYNNEI. Trimming cost V 6 bases and J 3 bases; bases outside gene matches: 4.

The chain combines TRBV7-3 with TRBJ2-3; TRBD2 matches 7 bases. This CDR3 is built from 15 residues. V dropped 1 base and J dropped 2; count of bases not matched to a gene: 3. Per the germline V gene, CDR1 is SGHTA and CDR2 is FQGTGA. As DNA, the CDR3 is TGTGCCAGCAGCTTAAAAGCGGGGTTCACAGATACGCAGTATTTT. Amino acids: CASSLKAGFTDTQYF. Full variable domain (outside the CDR3, taken from reference TRBV7-3 and TRBJ2-3): GAGVSQTPSNKVTEKGKYVELRCDPISGHTALYWYRQSLGQGPEFLIYFQGTGAADDSGLPNDRFFAVRPEGSVSTLKIQRTERGDSAVYLCASSLKAGFTDTQYFGPGTRLTVL.

J is TRBJ1-6 and V is TRBV6-1, with D unclear. V lost 1 base and J 2 bases, leaving 9 bases between the germline ends. Germline V CDR1 and CDR2: MNHNS, SASEGT. CDR3 length: 16 residues. The CDR3 nucleotides read TGTGCCAGCAGTGAAGGCGCACGGGCCTATAATTCACCCCTCCACTTT. This gives the protein CASSEGARAYNSPLHF.

The rearrangement uses TRBV5-4 and TRBJ1-3; 7 nucleotides agree with TRBD1. Germline V gene data show CDR1 as SGHNT and CDR2 as YYREEE (reference sequence). This CDR3 spans 15 amino acids. V dropped 0 bases and J dropped 4; count of bases not matched to a gene: 4. CDR3 coding DNA: TGTGCCAGCAGCTTGGCAGGGGGTAGAGGAAACACCATATATTTT. It encodes CASSLAGGRGNTIYF.

The chain combines TRBV27 with TRBJ2-7; 9 nucleotides line up with TRBD1. Trimming cost V 7 bases and J 0 bases; bases outside gene matches: 10. This CDR3 spans 16 amino acids. Germline V gene data show CDR1 as MNHEY and CDR2 as SMNVEV (reference sequence). CDR3 region: CASMVSGTGFSYEQYF. The DNA of the CDR3 is TGTGCCAGCATGGTATCCGGGACAGGGTTCTCCTACGAGCAGTACTTC.

V usage is TRBV9 and J usage is TRBJ1-6, with D perhaps matching TRBD1 (5 bases). Germline V CDR1 and CDR2: SGDLS, YYNGEE. The V end lost 0 bases, the J end lost 9 bases, and 13 bases lay between the germline ends. The CDR3 spans 15 residues. CDR3 sequence: CASSVGQGRGSPLHF. In nucleotides, the CDR3 is TGTGCCAGCAGCGTAGGGCAGGGAAGGGGTTCACCCCTCCACTTT.

This sequence joins TRBV2 and TRBJ1-4; 8 nucleotides match TRBD1. The CDR3 has 13 residues. Germline CDR1 is SNHLY and CDR2 is FYNNEI. V gave up 7 bases and J gave up 7 bases; unmatched junction bases: 5. The CDR3: CASIRQGTEKLFF. The DNA of the CDR3 is TGTGCCAGCATTCGACAGGGGACTGAAAAACTGTTTTTT.

This clone came up once. The V and J genes are TRBV6-5 and TRBJ2-5, with D possibly TRBD2 on 6 matching bases. CDR1 MNHEY and CDR2 SVGAGI come from the germline V gene. Trimming pared 6 bases from V and 2 bases from J, leaving 10 bases between. CDR3 length equals 13 residues. CDR3 sequence reads: CASRGTVQETQYF. DNA of the CDR3: TGTGCCAGCAGGGGGACTGTACAAGAGACCCAGTACTTC.

The rearrangement joins TRBV7-3 to TRBJ1-2; 7 nucleotides agree with TRBD1. V gave up 5 bases and J gave up 5 bases; unmatched junction bases: 5. The germline gives CDR1 SGHTA, CDR2 FQGTGA. This CDR3 has 13 residues. CDR3 sequence reads: CASSAGGRYGYTF. For the CDR3, the DNA is TGTGCCAGCAGCGCAGGGGGGCGGTATGGCTACACCTTC.

Of note for this clone: Relative to the germline gene, one junction end is altered; a read error may explain this. The gene calls are TRBV7-7 and TRBJ2-1, with TRBD2 as a possible D gene (5 bases). The CDR3 contains 14 residues. Germline lookup yields CDR1 SSHAT and CDR2 FNYEAQ (reference sequence). As DNA, the CDR3 is TGTGCTAGCAGCCCACCGGGGAGAAACAATGAGCAGTTCTTC. Translation gives CASSPPGRNNEQFF.

The chain recombines TRBV9 with TRBJ1-1, with TRBD1 matching 7 bases. CDR1 is SGDLS and CDR2 is YYNGEE in the germline V gene. The CDR3 length is 14 residues. V shed 0 bases and J 11 bases; nucleotides not matched to a gene: 10. The CDR3 is CASSVATGDRRAFF. The CDR3, as DNA: TGTGCCAGCAGCGTAGCTACAGGGGACCGCCGGGCTTTCTTT.

V gene TRBV10-3 combines with J gene TRBJ2-1, with TRBD2 matching over 10 bases. Losses at the gene ends were 8 bases for V and 2 bases for J; bases not matched to a gene: 9. The V gene's germline CDR1 is ENHRY and CDR2 SYGVKD. This CDR3 contains 16 residues. The CDR3 bases are TGTGCCATCGGGGGACTAGCGCGAAATACCTACAATGAGCAGTTCTTC. This gives the protein CAIGGLARNTYNEQFF.

The gene calls are TRBV24-1 and TRBJ1-4, with D possibly being TRBD1 (5 bases). In germline, CDR1 is KGHDR, CDR2 SFDVKD. The length of the CDR3 is 15 residues. Deletions cut 4 bases from V and 3 bases from J, with 11 bases between. CDR3: CATSDSGMANEKLFF. CDR3 nucleotides: TGTGCCACCAGTGACTCAGGGATGGCTAATGAAAAACTGTTTTTT.

The chain recombines TRBV6-5 with TRBJ1-1; D gene uncertain. The CDR3 has 14 residues. Germline values: CDR1 MNHEY, CDR2 SVGAGI. With 6 bases removed from V and 0 bases from J, the gap between germline ends came to 11 bases. The CDR3, as DNA: TGTGCCAGCAGGTCGATGCAGATGAACACTGAAGCTTTCTTT. Translating gives CASRSMQMNTEAFF.